The source of this T cell receptor beta chain is a study of Graves' ophthalmopathy and Graves' hyperthyroidism. The CDR3 totals 15 residues. Germline CDR1 and CDR2: MNHNY and SVGAGI (reference sequence). It was on clinical symptoms, serum thyroxine, TRAb, thyroid ultrasound and orbital computed tomography that diagnosis relied. Researchers took RNA transcripts and amplified TCR beta CDR3 regions from them. The library came from an HTBI-primed first-round RT-PCR and a second-round multiplex PCR. TCRdb independently ran MiXCR on the multiplex PCR reads; one entry per CDR3 protein. The table lists 200,000 to 300,000 distinct CDR3 sequences, 45% of them singletons, with less than 60% in the top ten. Regarding this clonotype: The junction differs from germline at one of its ends, possibly a read error.

Sequences were obtained from peripheral blood. This chain connects TRBV6-6 to TRBJ2-6, with 7 bases fitting TRBD1. This TCR was recovered from an adult man with Graves' ophthalmopathy. This chain's CDR3 is CASLQGETGANVPTF. For the CDR3, the DNA is TGTGCCAGCCTTCAGGGGGAAACTGGGGCCAACGTCCCGACTTTC.